The present entry profiles one T cell receptor beta chain with its context. Its antigen remains unidentified. The data belong to a study of T cell responses to AZD1222 COVID-19 vaccine. The study's findings and limits: The sample set comprised mostly white British donors with more females, and clonal diversity was possibly underestimated. Following two doses of AZD1222, Spike-specific TCR breadth and depth rose. The number of AZD1222 recipients seropositive at baseline was only five or six.

Method: immunoSEQ multiplex PCR; TCRdb's copy keeps in-frame clones and lacks some. The sample lists 90,000 to 150,000 clones, approximately 90% occurring once. The CDR3 is 13 amino acids. Trimming stripped 6 bases from V and 7 bases from J, with 16 bases between. Per germline, CDR1 MNHEY and CDR2 SVGAGI. The source material was peripheral blood, sampled 28 days after the second AZD1222 dose. This sequence was found in an adult who received the AZD1222 COVID-19 vaccine. The chain uses TRBV6-5 and TRBJ2-7, with D uncertain. The DNA of the CDR3 is TGTGCCAGCAGCCTAACCTTGAGTGAAGAGCAGTACTTC. Translating it yields CASSLTLSEEQYF.